What follows are 14 T cell receptor beta chains derived from one specimen sequenced in a study of T cells after yellow fever vaccination. Each CDR3 protein gets one entry after TCRdb re-called the 5' RACE reads with MiXCR. The data contain hundreds of thousands of distinct CDR3 sequences, approximately 13% of them seen just once; the ten biggest clones take up over 11%. The starting material was PBMCs, obtained on the day of the yellow fever booster vaccination. The receptor set was obtained from a young man who received the YFV17D yellow fever vaccine.

The chain has TRBV5-5 and TRBJ1-2; D call uncertain. Germline values: CDR1 SGHKS, CDR2 YYEKEE (reference sequence). Between the trimmed V and J ends, which lost 0 bases and 7 bases, there was a span of 13 bases. The CDR3 covers 14 residues. CDR3: CASSLADLDPGYTF. For the CDR3, the DNA is TGTGCCAGCAGCTTGGCGGATCTGGATCCTGGCTACACCTTC.

This chain uses TRBV7-6 with TRBJ2-1; 11 bases agree with TRBD2. Per the germline V gene, CDR1 is SGHVS and CDR2 is FNYEAQ. After removal of 1 base from V and 7 bases from J, the junction contained 6 bases not matched to a gene. The CDR3 sequence is 16 residues long. In DNA, the CDR3 is TGTGCCAGCAGCTTAGTGCCGGGACTAGCGGCTAATGAGCAGTTCTTC. Translating gives CASSLVPGLAANEQFF.

This clonotype has only a few counts. V usage is TRBV4-3 and J usage is TRBJ2-7; D might be TRBD2 (5 bases). This CDR3 is 14 amino acids long. Trimming shortened V by 3 bases and J by 0 bases, and 9 bases separated the two germline ends. Germline V gene lookup returns CDR1 LGHNA and CDR2 YSLEER. The CDR3 protein is CASSQARGSYEQYF. The DNA of the CDR3 is TGCGCCAGCAGCCAGGCCCGGGGCTCCTACGAGCAGTACTTC.

In this sample, this clonotype turned up a few times. In DNA, the CDR3 is TGTGCCAGCAGCCAGACGGGGTCGAGTGGCAATCAGCCCCAGCATTTT. Amino acid sequence: CASSQTGSSGNQPQHF. The J gene is TRBJ1-5, the V gene TRBV7-9; D remains unclear. CDR1 is SEHNR, CDR2 FQNEAQ, per germline (reference sequence). With 5 bases removed from V and 2 bases from J, the gap between germline ends came to 16 bases. The CDR3 is 16 amino acids.

The CDR3 protein is CASSRQAENTEAFF. Here the CDR3 DNA reads TGCGCCAGCAGTCGACAGGCCGAGAACACTGAAGCTTTCTTT. J is TRBJ1-1 and V is TRBV5-1, with a possible D match to TRBD1 (6 bases). Germline lookup yields CDR1 SGHRS and CDR2 YFSETQ. This CDR3 is built from 14 residues. The V end was cut by 5 bases, the J end by 1 base, with 12 bases between.

J is TRBJ2-7 and V is TRBV29-1; 8 bases fit TRBD1. Germline V gene data show CDR1 as SQVTM and CDR2 as ANQGSEA. The CDR3 is made up of 14 amino acids. V was clipped by 6 bases and J by 2 bases; unmatched bases: 9. CDR3 sequence (DNA): TGCAGCGTCTCATTAGGACAGGGACCCTACGAGCAGTACTTC. Encoded protein: CSVSLGQGPYEQYF.

This chain uses TRBV5-6 with TRBJ2-7; D unclear. The V gene's germline CDR1 is SGHDT and CDR2 YYEEEE. The V gene lost 0 bases and the J gene lost 3 bases, with 7 bases spanning the gap. The CDR3 has 13 residues. The CDR3 coding sequence is TGTGCCAGCAGCTTGGCCTCGGTCTACGAGCAGTACTTC. Protein sequence: CASSLASVYEQYF.

This clonotype was found a few times. The J gene is TRBJ2-3, the V gene TRBV5-1, with 7 bases lining up with TRBD2. V lost 6 bases to trimming and J lost 4 bases; unmatched junction nucleotides: 8. CDR3 length: 14 amino acids. Germline values: CDR1 SGHRS, CDR2 YFSETQ. The CDR3 protein is CASTPTSSADTQYF. CDR3 DNA: TGCGCCAGCACCCCGACTAGCAGCGCAGATACGCAGTATTTT.

This clonotype was found a few times. The chain employs TRBV25-1 and TRBJ1-1, with 10 bases fitting TRBD1. The germline gives CDR1 MGHDK, CDR2 SYGVNS. The CDR3 length is 14 residues. J gave up 5 bases and V 4 bases, and 4 bases lay outside the gene matches. The CDR3 region is CASSGDRGLTEAFF. In nucleotides, the CDR3 is TGTGCCAGCAGTGGGGACAGGGGTTTGACTGAAGCTTTCTTT.

In its sample, this clonotype was seen a few times. The chain employs TRBV4-3 and TRBJ2-3; D is uncertain. V lost 8 bases and J 2 bases, leaving 20 bases between the germline ends. Looked up from germline, CDR1 is LGHNA and CDR2 is YSLEER. CDR3 length equals 16 residues. The CDR3 sequence: CASSHKAGHYTDTQYF. As DNA, the CDR3 is TGCGCCAGCTCCCACAAGGCCGGGCACTACACAGATACGCAGTATTTT.

The V gene is TRBV6-1, the J gene TRBJ2-5; the match to TRBD1 covers 7 bases. V was pared by 10 bases and J by 0 bases, with 5 bases of the junction left unmatched. From germline, CDR1 is MNHNS and CDR2 SASEGT. The CDR3 has 13 residues. This CDR3 reads CAIKGANQETQYF. The CDR3 DNA reads as TGTGCCATTAAGGGGGCGAACCAAGAGACCCAGTACTTC.

This clonotype was detected a few times. V usage is TRBV12-3 or TRBV12-4 and J usage is TRBJ2-3, with D perhaps matching TRBD2 (5 bases). The CDR3 sequence is 15 residues long. Trimming took off 7 bases at V and 2 bases at J, with 16 bases between the two ends. The DNA for the CDR3 is TGTGCCAGCACCAAACGGGGAGCGGCCACAGATACGCAGTATTTT. It yields the protein CASTKRGAATDTQYF.

This clonotype was observed a few times. The chain combines TRBV27 with TRBJ2-1; no reliable D call. Germline CDR1 and CDR2: MNHEY and SMNVEV (reference sequence). The CDR3 extends over 15 amino acids. The V gene lost 0 bases and the J gene lost 4 bases, with 10 bases spanning the gap. The CDR3 DNA is TGTGCCAGCAGTTTATCAAGAAGGCGATACAATGAGCAGTTCTTC. As protein: CASSLSRRRYNEQFF.

The chain employs TRBV5-4 and TRBJ2-7, with TRBD1 matching 7 bases. Per germline, CDR1 SGHNT and CDR2 YYREEE (reference sequence). The CDR3 length is 15 residues. Trimming at V came to 0 bases and at J to 1 base, leaving 4 bases not matched to a gene. Here the CDR3 DNA reads TGTGCCAGCAGCTTGGCAACAGGGGCATCCTACGAGCAGTACTTC. Translation: CASSLATGASYEQYF.